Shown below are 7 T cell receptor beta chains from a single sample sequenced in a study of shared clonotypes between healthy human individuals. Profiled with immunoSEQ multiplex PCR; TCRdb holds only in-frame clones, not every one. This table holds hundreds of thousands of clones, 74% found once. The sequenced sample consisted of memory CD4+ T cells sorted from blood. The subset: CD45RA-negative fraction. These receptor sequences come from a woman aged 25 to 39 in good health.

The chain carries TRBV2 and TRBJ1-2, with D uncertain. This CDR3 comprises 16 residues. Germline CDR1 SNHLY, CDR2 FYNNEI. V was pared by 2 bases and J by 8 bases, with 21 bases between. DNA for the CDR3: TGTGCCAGCAGTGAACGGCCCGACTCGGATCCGGGGGGCTACACCTTC. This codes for CASSERPDSDPGGYTF.

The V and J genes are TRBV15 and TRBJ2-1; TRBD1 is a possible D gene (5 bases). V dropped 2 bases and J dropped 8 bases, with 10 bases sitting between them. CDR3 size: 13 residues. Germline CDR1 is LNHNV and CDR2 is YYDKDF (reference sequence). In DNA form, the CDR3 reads TGTGCCACCAGCAGAAGGGGAAGGGATGAGCAGTTCTTC. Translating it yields CATSRRGRDEQFF.

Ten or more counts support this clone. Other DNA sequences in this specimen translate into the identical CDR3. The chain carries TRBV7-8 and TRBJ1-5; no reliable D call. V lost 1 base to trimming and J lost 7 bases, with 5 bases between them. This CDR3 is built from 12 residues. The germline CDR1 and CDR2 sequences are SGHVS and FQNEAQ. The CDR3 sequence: CASSLEGQPQHF. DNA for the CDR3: TGTGCCAGCAGCTTAGAAGGCCAGCCCCAGCATTTT. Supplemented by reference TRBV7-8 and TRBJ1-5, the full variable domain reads GAGVSQSPRYKVAKRGQDVALRCDPISGHVSLFWYQQALGQGPEFLTYFQNEAQLDKSGLPSDRFFAERPEGSVSTLKIQRTQQEDSAVYLCASSLEGQPQHFGDGTRLSIL.

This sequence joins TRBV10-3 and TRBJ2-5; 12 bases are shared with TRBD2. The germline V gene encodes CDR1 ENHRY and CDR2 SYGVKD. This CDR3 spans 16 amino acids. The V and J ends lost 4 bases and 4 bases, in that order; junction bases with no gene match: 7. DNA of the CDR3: TGTGCCATCAGTGGGGGGCTAGCGGGAGGGCGAGAGACCCAGTACTTC. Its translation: CAISGGLAGGRETQYF.

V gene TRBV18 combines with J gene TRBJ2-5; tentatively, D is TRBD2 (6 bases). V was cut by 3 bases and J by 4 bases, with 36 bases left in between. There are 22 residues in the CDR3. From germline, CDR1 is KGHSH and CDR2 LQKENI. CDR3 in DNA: TGTGCCAGCTCACCGAATCAACCAGAATTCCAGGTGGCTAGCGTGAGGCTAGAGACCCAGTACTTC. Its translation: CASSPNQPEFQVASVRLETQYF.

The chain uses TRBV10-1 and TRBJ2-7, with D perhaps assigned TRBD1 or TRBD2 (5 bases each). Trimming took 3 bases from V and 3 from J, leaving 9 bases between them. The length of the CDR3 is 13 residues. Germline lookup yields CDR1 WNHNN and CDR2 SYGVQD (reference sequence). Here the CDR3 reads CASSEGTLYEQYF. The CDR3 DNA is TGCGCCAGCAGTGAAGGGACCCTCTACGAGCAGTACTTC.

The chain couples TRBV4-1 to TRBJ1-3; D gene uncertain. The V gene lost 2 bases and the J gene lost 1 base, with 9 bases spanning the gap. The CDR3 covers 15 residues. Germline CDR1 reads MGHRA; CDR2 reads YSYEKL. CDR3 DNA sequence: TGCGCCAGCAGCCAACCAGCCCGGTCTGGAAACACCATATATTTT. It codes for CASSQPARSGNTIYF.